This T cell receptor (beta chain) is from a study of shared clonotypes between healthy human individuals (TCRdb year 2020). Background for the entire study: A few men and two women, aged 18 to 49 years, made up the cohort. Each donor's leukapheresis produced roughly between roughly 0.85 and 9.5 billion PBMCs. To estimate repertoire size and how much clonotypes are shared between individuals, the study performed deep sequencing of blood TCR repertoires from 4 to 6 healthy adults. Libraries were prepared and TCR repertoires were sequenced by different laboratories using diverse techniques, in order to increase sequencing depth and limit assay-specific biases. For each donor, CD4 naive and CD4 memory were each run on three plates, CD8 naive on two plates, and CD8 memory on one plate. Results and caveats for the whole study, not just this receptor: Because the study included a small number of donors, the genetic and exposure-history diversity represented was limited. Higher generation probabilities were observed for clonotypes shared by all four sorted-subset donors than for non-shared clonotypes. Based on pairwise subsampling, the degree of clonotype sharing among donors was expected to be affected by sequencing depth. Naive subsets generally had larger estimated clonotype richness than memory subsets did. Even with the large sequencing depth, rarefaction of the sorted-subset datasets indicated that sequencing was incomplete. When several donors were compared, the shared fraction of clonotypes was approximately 5% for naive CD4, around 4% for naive CD8, more than 2% for memory CD4, and 0.4% for memory CD8. Sampling was restricted to blood, and TCR repertoires in tissues likely differ from the TCR repertoires found in blood.

The germline V gene (reference sequence) provides CDR1 MNHEY and CDR2 SMNVEV. Compared with germline, V lacks 6 bases and J lacks 4 bases; bases without a gene match: 6. The CDR3 runs 14 amino acids, cysteine and phenylalanine included. Only CDR3 DNA is held: 42 bases, read in frame from base 1. The donors were healthy, HIV-negative adults with no recently reported acute infections or vaccinations. Every donor was a Caucasian adult living in Nashville, Tennessee, USA. CD4+ T cells were enriched through magnetic negative selection, after which naive cells were positively selected on CD45RA and the remaining negative fraction served as the memory subset. Blood was obtained by leukapheresis, after which PBMCs were separated by Ficoll-Histopaque density gradient centrifugation and cryopreserved in liquid nitrogen vapor phase. Analytical flow cytometry was used to check the purity and quantity of each magnetically sorted T cell population. Each sorted fraction had its genomic DNA isolated and then quantified by UV absorbance on a Nanodrop 2000c.

TCR CDR3 regions were amplified from genomic DNA by multiplex PCR using the deep immunoSEQ assay. Genomic DNA extracted from each cell subset was distributed evenly over all wells of several immunoSEQ 96-well plates, and each plate served as one replicate. For sorted subsets, around 0.2 ug of genomic DNA, equivalent to tens of thousands of T cell genomes, went into each replicate PCR. Purified libraries were quantified with a Qubit 3.0 fluorometer, sized on a Bioanalyzer 2100, and re-quantified with the KAPA Library Quantification kit. Every immunoSEQ 96-well plate was sequenced on a separate single-read 150-cycle Illumina NextSeq 550 flow cell. From the authors' description of their analysis: Because the immunoSEQ output included only junctional sequences and no quality scores, the filtering could not be the same as the filtering used for full-length reads. To assign V/J genes and CDR3, sequences were annotated using PyIR, a Python wrapper for IgBLAST v1.9, with IMGT germline references. Reads were filtered out if the reads had weak V/J assignments (E-value above 1e-6), no CDR3, stop codons, out-of-frame junctions, or ambiguous translated residues. A V3J clonotype was defined by an identical inferred V gene, J gene, and CDR3 amino acid sequence. The percentage overlap between two repertoires was calculated by dividing the number of shared unique clonotypes by the size of the smaller repertoire. Three approaches were used to assess repertoire richness: RTK rarefaction, the Chao1 estimator, and Recon v2.1 estimates of unobserved clonotypes. For all TCRbeta clonotypes obtained by the gDNA method from a few donors, generation probabilities were computed with OLGA. The immuneACCESS repertoire file appears here via TCRdb, limited to in-frame rearrangements. These files lack a portion of the clones; in checked studies, under half of the deficit traces to unresolved V genes, and the cause of the others is not known. D and trimming come from the DNA, and the V and J calls and clone size come from that table. The sample table shows under 600,000 clones, and more than 95% are seen once. Roughly 0.055% of the sample is held by the ten biggest clonotypes.

Concerning this clone: Its antigen is not yet known. Nothing much larger sits one base from this clone, and base qualities are not available.

The V and J genes are TRBV27 and TRBJ2-7, with TRBD2 matching 10 junction bases. This TCR was sampled from a woman in her thirties in good health. The specimen was naive CD4+ T cells sorted from blood. Read against the paper, the sample's cell subset or site label means: CD45RA+ positively selected. The CDR3 region has the sequence CASRTSGNKYEQYF. The DNA sequence follows: TGTGCCAGCAGAACTAGCGGGAATAAATACGAGCAGTACTTC.